These T cell receptor beta chains were read from a single sample in a study of control samples from healthy donors and cancer patients. Repertoires were generated with immunoSEQ multiplex PCR, while TCRdb's copy carries only in-frame clones and drops some. The data hold 120,000 or so clones, with around 90% observed a single time. Sequencing was performed on blood. The receptor source for this set is a man between 45 and 60 years old in good health. Each CDR3 is given with its conserved first and last residue. The order of the fields is clone size, J gene, CDR3 length, V gene, D gene, CDR3 protein, CDR3 DNA. D genes are given only for firm matches. Only part of the rows carry a size: once, few, many, or a class if the clone is expanded.

clone_size: NA
j_call: TRBJ1-1
cdr3_length: 14
v_call: TRBV7-9
d_call: TRBD1
cdr3_aa: CASRGDSMNTEAFF
cdr3_nt: TGTGCCAGCAGGGGGGACAGCATGAACACTGAAGCTTTCTTT

clone_size: NA
j_call: TRBJ2-7
cdr3_length: 15
v_call: TRBV5-1
d_call: NA
cdr3_aa: CASSLEVPRDYEQYF
cdr3_nt: TGCGCCAGCAGCTTGGAGGTTCCGAGGGACTACGAGCAGTACTTC

clone_size: NA
j_call: TRBJ1-1
cdr3_length: 16
v_call: TRBV6-5
d_call: NA
cdr3_aa: CASSYSLLSGNTEAFF
cdr3_nt: TGTGCCAGCAGTTACTCGCTCTTATCGGGAAACACTGAAGCTTTCTTT

clone_size: NA
j_call: TRBJ2-1
cdr3_length: 14
v_call: TRBV18
d_call: NA
cdr3_aa: CASSLGGGERSKFF
cdr3_nt: TGTGCCAGCTCACTTGGTGGTGGGGAGAGAAGCAAGTTCTTC

clone_size: NA
j_call: TRBJ2-3
cdr3_length: 14
v_call: TRBV12-5
d_call: NA
cdr3_aa: CASGPLGGGDTQYF
cdr3_nt: TGTGCTAGTGGCCCACTGGGGGGAGGTGATACGCAGTATTTT

clone_size: NA
j_call: TRBJ1-1
cdr3_length: 13
v_call: TRBV10-3
d_call: NA
cdr3_aa: CAIEPGLNTEAFF
cdr3_nt: TGTGCCATTGAACCGGGTTTGAACACTGAAGCTTTCTTT

clone_size: NA
j_call: TRBJ1-6
cdr3_length: 11
v_call: TRBV5-5
d_call: NA
cdr3_aa: CASSFNSPLHF
cdr3_nt: TGTGCCAGCAGCTTTAATTCACCCCTCCACTTT

clone_size: once
j_call: TRBJ2-7
cdr3_length: 14
v_call: TRBV7-9
d_call: NA
cdr3_aa: CASSLDRPPYEQYF
cdr3_nt: TGTGCCAGCAGCTTAGACAGGCCCCCCTACGAGCAGTACTTC

clone_size: NA
j_call: TRBJ1-4
cdr3_length: 14
v_call: TRBV6-5
d_call: NA
cdr3_aa: CASSPASTWEKLFF
cdr3_nt: TGTGCCAGCAGCCCGGCCAGTACTTGGGAAAAACTGTTTTTT

clone_size: few
j_call: TRBJ1-5
cdr3_length: 15
v_call: TRBV4-1
d_call: NA
cdr3_aa: CASSLTDGSNQPQHF
cdr3_nt: TGCGCCAGCAGCCTCACCGACGGCTCGAATCAGCCCCAGCATTTT

clone_size: NA
j_call: TRBJ1-2
cdr3_length: 16
v_call: TRBV4-1
d_call: NA
cdr3_aa: CASSQEWGHSPYGYTF
cdr3_nt: TGCGCCAGCAGCCAGGAATGGGGGCACTCACCGTATGGCTACACCTTC

clone_size: NA
j_call: TRBJ1-4
cdr3_length: 15
v_call: TRBV6-5
d_call: NA
cdr3_aa: CASISTGQGFEKLFF
cdr3_nt: TGTGCCAGCATCTCGACGGGCCAGGGATTTGAAAAACTGTTTTTT

clone_size: NA
j_call: TRBJ2-5
cdr3_length: 14
v_call: TRBV30
d_call: NA
cdr3_aa: CAWSKRGGLETQYF
cdr3_nt: TGTGCCTGGAGTAAGAGGGGGGGCTTAGAGACCCAGTACTTC

clone_size: NA
j_call: TRBJ1-2
cdr3_length: 15
v_call: TRBV5-5
d_call: NA
cdr3_aa: CASSLYHRANYGYTF
cdr3_nt: TGTGCCAGCAGCTTGTATCACAGGGCTAACTATGGCTACACCTTC

clone_size: NA
j_call: TRBJ2-1
cdr3_length: 16
v_call: TRBV7-2
d_call: NA
cdr3_aa: CASSRSGQGGYNEQFF
cdr3_nt: TGTGCCAGCAGCCGCTCGGGGCAGGGGGGCTACAATGAGCAGTTCTTC

clone_size: NA
j_call: TRBJ2-7
cdr3_length: 15
v_call: TRBV6-5
d_call: NA
cdr3_aa: CASSYRDTYPYEQYF
cdr3_nt: TGTGCCAGCAGTTATAGGGACACCTATCCCTACGAGCAGTACTTC

clone_size: NA
j_call: TRBJ2-2
cdr3_length: 16
v_call: TRBV5-6
d_call: NA
cdr3_aa: CASSLDRGRSTGELFF
cdr3_nt: TGTGCCAGCAGCCTGGACCGGGGTAGGAGCACCGGGGAGCTGTTTTTT

clone_size: NA
j_call: TRBJ1-1
cdr3_length: 15
v_call: TRBV5-4
d_call: TRBD1
cdr3_aa: CASSLAGQMNTEAFF
cdr3_nt: TGTGCCAGCAGCTTGGCGGGACAGATGAACACTGAAGCTTTCTTT

clone_size: NA
j_call: TRBJ1-2
cdr3_length: 14
v_call: TRBV6-5
d_call: TRBD1
cdr3_aa: CASTLQGAGYGYTF
cdr3_nt: TGTGCCAGCACCCTACAGGGGGCTGGATATGGCTACACCTTC

clone_size: NA
j_call: TRBJ1-2
cdr3_length: 15
v_call: TRBV10-1
d_call: NA
cdr3_aa: CASSDLRDLGYGYTF
cdr3_nt: TGCGCCAGCAGTGATCTCAGGGATCTGGGCTATGGCTACACCTTC

clone_size: once
j_call: TRBJ1-6
cdr3_length: 17
v_call: TRBV3-1/TRBV3-2
d_call: NA
cdr3_aa: CASSQESTGTLNSPLHF
cdr3_nt: TGTGCCAGCAGCCAAGAATCCACCGGGACACTTAATTCACCCCTCCACTTT

clone_size: NA
j_call: TRBJ1-1
cdr3_length: 16
v_call: TRBV5-1
d_call: TRBD1
cdr3_aa: CASSFSPDRVNTEAFF
cdr3_nt: TGCGCCAGCAGCTTTTCCCCGGACAGGGTAAACACTGAAGCTTTCTTT

clone_size: NA
j_call: TRBJ2-5
cdr3_length: 15
v_call: TRBV18
d_call: NA
cdr3_aa: CASSPVPSHQETQYF
cdr3_nt: TGTGCCAGCTCACCAGTCCCAAGTCATCAAGAGACCCAGTACTTC

clone_size: NA
j_call: TRBJ2-1
cdr3_length: 16
v_call: TRBV9
d_call: NA
cdr3_aa: CASSQLSVSSYNEQFF
cdr3_nt: TGTGCCAGCAGCCAACTTAGCGTTTCTTCCTACAATGAGCAGTTCTTC

clone_size: NA
j_call: TRBJ1-2
cdr3_length: 15
v_call: TRBV6-5
d_call: NA
cdr3_aa: CASRSNGMANYGYTF
cdr3_nt: TGTGCCAGCAGATCCAACGGGATGGCTAACTATGGCTACACCTTC

clone_size: NA
j_call: TRBJ1-2
cdr3_length: 14
v_call: TRBV7-9
d_call: NA
cdr3_aa: CASSLGDLNYGYTF
cdr3_nt: TGTGCCAGCAGCTTAGGGGACCTTAACTATGGCTACACCTTC

clone_size: NA
j_call: TRBJ2-2
cdr3_length: 15
v_call: TRBV6-5
d_call: NA
cdr3_aa: CASSHFPQGGGELFF
cdr3_nt: TGTGCCAGCAGTCATTTCCCCCAGGGGGGCGGGGAGCTGTTTTTT

clone_size: few
j_call: TRBJ2-5
cdr3_length: 13
v_call: TRBV6-5
d_call: TRBD2
cdr3_aa: CASRGGGPPTQYF
cdr3_nt: TGTGCCAGCAGAGGCGGGGGGCCCCCGACCCAGTACTTC

clone_size: NA
j_call: TRBJ2-3
cdr3_length: 15
v_call: TRBV21-1
d_call: NA
cdr3_aa: CASSKKGGGTDTQYF
cdr3_nt: TGTGCCAGCAGCAAAAAGGGGGGAGGCACAGATACGCAGTATTTT

clone_size: few
j_call: TRBJ1-2
cdr3_length: 14
v_call: TRBV19
d_call: NA
cdr3_aa: CASNIGGTFPGYTF
cdr3_nt: TGTGCCAGTAATATCGGCGGGACTTTCCCCGGCTACACCTTC

clone_size: once
j_call: TRBJ1-3
cdr3_length: 15
v_call: TRBV18
d_call: NA
cdr3_aa: CASSPGPSSGNTIYF
cdr3_nt: TGTGCCAGCTCACCGGGACCGTCCTCTGGAAACACCATATATTTT

clone_size: NA
j_call: TRBJ1-1
cdr3_length: 14
v_call: TRBV6-5
d_call: TRBD1
cdr3_aa: CASSRGQWNTEAFF
cdr3_nt: TGTGCCAGCAGTCGGGGACAGTGGAACACTGAAGCTTTCTTT

clone_size: NA
j_call: TRBJ1-1
cdr3_length: 17
v_call: TRBV7-9
d_call: TRBD1
cdr3_aa: CASSLEEGRGSNTEAFF
cdr3_nt: TGTGCCAGCAGCTTAGAAGAAGGCAGGGGGTCGAACACTGAAGCTTTCTTT

clone_size: NA
j_call: TRBJ1-6
cdr3_length: 14
v_call: TRBV7-9
d_call: TRBD1
cdr3_aa: CASSYRGRNSPLHF
cdr3_nt: TGTGCCAGCAGTTACAGGGGAAGGAATTCACCCCTCCACTTT

clone_size: NA
j_call: TRBJ1-2
cdr3_length: 14
v_call: TRBV5-1
d_call: TRBD1
cdr3_aa: CASSSGQPNYGYTF
cdr3_nt: TGCGCCAGCAGCTCGGGACAGCCTAACTATGGCTACACCTTC

clone_size: NA
j_call: TRBJ2-3
cdr3_length: 15
v_call: TRBV7-6
d_call: NA
cdr3_aa: CASSRSSGATDTQYF
cdr3_nt: TGTGCCAGCAGCCGAAGCTCGGGGGCCACAGATACGCAGTATTTT

clone_size: NA
j_call: TRBJ1-2
cdr3_length: 15
v_call: TRBV7-2
d_call: NA
cdr3_aa: CASSFPGHANYGYTF
cdr3_nt: TGTGCCAGCAGCTTCCCGGGACACGCTAACTATGGCTACACCTTC

clone_size: NA
j_call: TRBJ1-4
cdr3_length: 12
v_call: TRBV2
d_call: NA
cdr3_aa: CASSPGREKLFF
cdr3_nt: TGTGCCAGCAGCCCCGGACGTGAAAAACTGTTTTTT

clone_size: NA
j_call: TRBJ1-2
cdr3_length: 12
v_call: TRBV11-2
d_call: NA
cdr3_aa: CASSLRDAGYTF
cdr3_nt: TGTGCCAGCAGCCTTCGGGACGCGGGCTACACCTTC

clone_size: NA
j_call: TRBJ2-1
cdr3_length: 16
v_call: TRBV6-4
d_call: TRBD1
cdr3_aa: CASSAYRGSSYNEQFF
cdr3_nt: TGTGCCAGCAGTGCCTACAGGGGGAGCTCCTACAATGAGCAGTTCTTC

clone_size: once
j_call: TRBJ1-1
cdr3_length: 17
v_call: TRBV27
d_call: TRBD1
cdr3_aa: CASSSDGTGTGNTEAFF
cdr3_nt: TGTGCCAGCAGTTCTGATGGTACCGGGACAGGGAACACTGAAGCTTTCTTT

clone_size: NA
j_call: TRBJ2-3
cdr3_length: 12
v_call: TRBV5-1
d_call: NA
cdr3_aa: CASSLTADTQYF
cdr3_nt: TGCGCCAGCAGCTTAACAGCAGATACGCAGTATTTT

clone_size: NA
j_call: TRBJ1-2
cdr3_length: 14
v_call: TRBV6-5
d_call: TRBD1
cdr3_aa: CASSSLQGLDGYTF
cdr3_nt: TGTGCCAGCAGTTCCCTACAGGGGTTAGACGGCTACACCTTC

clone_size: NA
j_call: TRBJ1-1
cdr3_length: 13
v_call: TRBV19
d_call: NA
cdr3_aa: CASSIGGWTEAFF
cdr3_nt: TGTGCCAGTAGTATAGGAGGTTGGACTGAAGCTTTCTTT

clone_size: NA
j_call: TRBJ2-2
cdr3_length: 13
v_call: TRBV27
d_call: TRBD1
cdr3_aa: CASRQGNTGELFF
cdr3_nt: TGTGCCAGCCGACAGGGAAACACCGGGGAGCTGTTTTTT

clone_size: NA
j_call: TRBJ1-1
cdr3_length: 19
v_call: TRBV4-2
d_call: NA
cdr3_aa: CASSQELTGVIESGTEAFF
cdr3_nt: TGTGCCAGCAGCCAAGAATTGACGGGGGTTATAGAGAGCGGCACTGAAGCTTTCTTT

clone_size: NA
j_call: TRBJ2-7
cdr3_length: 15
v_call: TRBV5-4
d_call: NA
cdr3_aa: CASSFGIGGNYEQYF
cdr3_nt: TGTGCCAGCAGCTTCGGGATCGGGGGTAACTACGAGCAGTACTTC

clone_size: NA
j_call: TRBJ2-5
cdr3_length: 14
v_call: TRBV5-1
d_call: NA
cdr3_aa: CASSFNRAQETQYF
cdr3_nt: TGCGCCAGCAGCTTTAACAGGGCCCAAGAGACCCAGTACTTC

clone_size: NA
j_call: TRBJ2-7
cdr3_length: 13
v_call: TRBV19
d_call: NA
cdr3_aa: CASSTQTSGEQYF
cdr3_nt: TGTGCCAGTAGTACGCAGACCTCGGGCGAGCAGTACTTC

clone_size: NA
j_call: TRBJ2-5
cdr3_length: 12
v_call: TRBV28
d_call: NA
cdr3_aa: CASSFSQETQYF
cdr3_nt: TGTGCCAGCAGTTTCAGCCAAGAGACCCAGTACTTC

clone_size: once
j_call: TRBJ1-1
cdr3_length: 14
v_call: TRBV29-1
d_call: NA
cdr3_aa: CSVVRQNLNTEAFF
cdr3_nt: TGCAGCGTTGTCAGACAGAACCTGAACACTGAAGCTTTCTTT

clone_size: NA
j_call: TRBJ1-4
cdr3_length: 13
v_call: TRBV2
d_call: NA
cdr3_aa: CASSWQGSEKLFF
cdr3_nt: TGTGCCAGCAGTTGGCAGGGGAGTGAAAAACTGTTTTTT

clone_size: NA
j_call: TRBJ1-1
cdr3_length: 15
v_call: TRBV10-2
d_call: TRBD1
cdr3_aa: CASSGGTASNTEAFF
cdr3_nt: TGCGCCAGCAGTGGCGGGACAGCTTCGAACACTGAAGCTTTCTTT

clone_size: few
j_call: TRBJ1-1
cdr3_length: 15
v_call: TRBV19
d_call: TRBD1
cdr3_aa: CASSVGTAMNTEAFF
cdr3_nt: TGTGCCAGTAGTGTAGGGACAGCAATGAACACTGAAGCTTTCTTT

clone_size: NA
j_call: TRBJ2-7
cdr3_length: 15
v_call: TRBV11-2
d_call: NA
cdr3_aa: CASSLEGRGSYEQYF
cdr3_nt: TGTGCCAGCAGCTTAGAGGGACGGGGGTCCTACGAGCAGTACTTC

clone_size: NA
j_call: TRBJ2-5
cdr3_length: 13
v_call: TRBV30
d_call: TRBD2
cdr3_aa: CAWTMGGGETQYF
cdr3_nt: TGTGCCTGGACTATGGGGGGAGGGGAGACCCAGTACTTC

clone_size: NA
j_call: TRBJ2-2
cdr3_length: 13
v_call: TRBV11-2
d_call: TRBD1
cdr3_aa: CATRQGAPGELFF
cdr3_nt: TGTGCCACCCGGCAGGGGGCACCCGGGGAGCTGTTTTTT

clone_size: NA
j_call: TRBJ2-7
cdr3_length: 15
v_call: TRBV6-1
d_call: TRBD1
cdr3_aa: CASSETQDRAYEQYF
cdr3_nt: TGTGCCAGCAGTGAAACACAGGACAGGGCCTACGAGCAGTACTTC

clone_size: NA
j_call: TRBJ1-2
cdr3_length: 11
v_call: TRBV30
d_call: NA
cdr3_aa: CAWTGSYGYTF
cdr3_nt: TGTGCCTGGACAGGGAGCTATGGCTACACCTTC

clone_size: NA
j_call: TRBJ2-3
cdr3_length: 15
v_call: TRBV6-2/TRBV6-3
d_call: NA
cdr3_aa: CASSRGGAGTDTQYF
cdr3_nt: TGTGCCAGCAGTCGAGGCGGAGCAGGCACAGATACGCAGTATTTT